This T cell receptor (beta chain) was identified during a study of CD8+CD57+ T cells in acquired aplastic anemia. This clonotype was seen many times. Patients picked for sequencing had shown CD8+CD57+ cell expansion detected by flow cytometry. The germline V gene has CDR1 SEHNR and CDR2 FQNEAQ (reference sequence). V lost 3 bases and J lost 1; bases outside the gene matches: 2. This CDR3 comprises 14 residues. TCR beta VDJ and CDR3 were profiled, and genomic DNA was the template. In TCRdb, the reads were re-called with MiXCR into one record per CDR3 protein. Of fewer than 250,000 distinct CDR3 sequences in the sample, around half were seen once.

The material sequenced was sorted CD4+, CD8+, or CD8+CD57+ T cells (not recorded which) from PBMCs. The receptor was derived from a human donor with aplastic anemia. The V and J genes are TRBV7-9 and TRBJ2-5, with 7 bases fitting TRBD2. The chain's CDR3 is CASSFSGGQETQYF. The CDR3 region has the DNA TGTGCCAGCAGCTTTTCGGGGGGCCAAGAGACCCAGTACTTC. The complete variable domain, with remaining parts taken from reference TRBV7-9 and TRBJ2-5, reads DTGVSQNPRHKITKRGQNVTFRCDPISEHNRLYWYRQTLGQGPEFLTYFQNEAQLEKSRLLSDRFSAERPKGSFSTLEIQRTEQGDSAMYLCASSFSGGQETQYFGPGTRLLVL.